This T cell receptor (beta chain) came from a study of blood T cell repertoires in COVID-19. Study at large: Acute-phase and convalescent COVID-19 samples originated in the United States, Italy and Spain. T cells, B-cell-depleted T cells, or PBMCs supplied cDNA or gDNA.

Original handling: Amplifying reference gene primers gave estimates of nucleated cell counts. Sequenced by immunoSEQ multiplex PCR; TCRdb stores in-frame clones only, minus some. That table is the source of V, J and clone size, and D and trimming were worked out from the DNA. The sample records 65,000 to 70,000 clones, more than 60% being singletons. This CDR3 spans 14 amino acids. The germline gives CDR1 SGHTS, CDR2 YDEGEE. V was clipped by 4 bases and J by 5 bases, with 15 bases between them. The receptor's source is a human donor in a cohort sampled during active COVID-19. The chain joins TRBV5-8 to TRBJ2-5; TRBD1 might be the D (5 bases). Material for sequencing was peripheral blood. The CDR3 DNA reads TGTGCCAGCAGCCTTAGACAGATATGGGAGACCCAGTACTTC. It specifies CASSLRQIWETQYF.